A selection of T cell receptor beta chains follows, all from one sample in a study of OX40 agonist ivuxolimab in advanced cancers. Method: immunoSEQ multiplex PCR; TCRdb's copy keeps in-frame clones and lacks some. The sample holds tens of thousands of clones, roughly 90% seen once. The sequencing here drew on CD4+ or CD8+ T cells sorted from blood, taken in a trial of the OX40 agonist ivuxolimab. These receptor sequences come from an adult with an advanced solid tumor such as melanoma, head and neck, liver or kidney cancer. Each CDR3 is given with its conserved first and last residue. Each record gives: J gene, D gene, clone size, V gene, CDR3 protein, CDR3 DNA. The D gene is left open where the match is weak. Not every row has a clone size; where given, it reads once, few, many or a size class.

j_call: TRBJ2-1
d_call: TRBD2
clone_size: NA
v_call: TRBV19
cdr3_aa: CASSFPGLHNNEQFF
cdr3_nt: TGTGCCAGTAGTTTCCCGGGACTACACAACAATGAGCAGTTCTTC

j_call: TRBJ1-4
d_call: NA
clone_size: NA
v_call: TRBV28
cdr3_aa: CASSYRAEKLFF
cdr3_nt: TGTGCCAGCAGCTACAGGGCTGAAAAACTGTTTTTT

j_call: TRBJ1-2
d_call: NA
clone_size: NA
v_call: TRBV7-2
cdr3_aa: CASSRGRNYGYTF
cdr3_nt: TGTGCCAGCAGCCGAGGACGGAACTATGGCTACACCTTC

j_call: TRBJ2-6
d_call: TRBD1
clone_size: once
v_call: TRBV9
cdr3_aa: CASSVYGTGSSGANVLTF
cdr3_nt: TGTGCCAGCAGCGTATATGGGACAGGGAGCTCTGGGGCCAACGTCCTGACTTTC

j_call: TRBJ1-1
d_call: TRBD1
clone_size: NA
v_call: TRBV2
cdr3_aa: CASLGQGAEAFF
cdr3_nt: TGTGCCAGCCTAGGACAGGGGGCTGAAGCTTTCTTT

j_call: TRBJ2-7
d_call: NA
clone_size: NA
v_call: TRBV18
cdr3_aa: CASSPLRERGEQYF
cdr3_nt: TGTGCCAGCTCACCATTACGGGAGAGGGGCGAGCAGTACTTC

j_call: TRBJ2-4
d_call: TRBD1
clone_size: NA
v_call: TRBV28
cdr3_aa: CASSFQGAPAKNIQYF
cdr3_nt: TGTGCCAGCAGTTTCCAGGGGGCGCCGGCCAAAAACATTCAGTACTTC

j_call: TRBJ1-4
d_call: NA
clone_size: NA
v_call: TRBV6-5
cdr3_aa: CASSSTQGGEKLFF
cdr3_nt: TGTGCCAGCAGTTCGACACAGGGAGGTGAAAAACTGTTTTTT

j_call: TRBJ2-5
d_call: TRBD2
clone_size: NA
v_call: TRBV5-4
cdr3_aa: CASSWGGVYQETQYF
cdr3_nt: TGTGCCAGCAGTTGGGGGGGGGTGTACCAAGAGACCCAGTACTTC

j_call: TRBJ2-7
d_call: NA
clone_size: NA
v_call: TRBV21-1
cdr3_aa: CASSKGAAFTYEQYF
cdr3_nt: TGTGCCAGCAGCAAAGGAGCGGCGTTCACCTACGAGCAGTACTTC

j_call: TRBJ1-3
d_call: NA
clone_size: NA
v_call: TRBV2
cdr3_aa: CASSEDSRNTIYF
cdr3_nt: TGTGCCAGCAGTGAGGACTCTAGAAACACCATATATTTT